This T cell receptor (beta chain) appears in the sequencing data of a study of control samples from healthy donors and cancer patients. CDR1 and CDR2 (germline): MGHDK, SYGVNS. The CDR3 consists of 16 residues. V trimming: 5 bases; J trimming: 6 bases; junction bases outside the gene matches: 16. Remarks on this clone: Within the sample, other DNA sequences also encode this same CDR3.

Produced via immunoSEQ multiplex PCR; TCRdb's table is partial and in-frame only. The data contain tens of thousands of clones, 84% of them singletons. Material: PBMCs. This sequence originates from a man between 65 and 85 years old with lung cancer. The genes are TRBV25-1 and TRBJ2-7; 7 nucleotides align to TRBD2. The CDR3 region has the DNA TGTGCCAGCAGTCCACCCACCCCGGGGGGTCTCTCCGAGCAGTACTTC. The encoded protein is CASSPPTPGGLSEQYF.